The 27 T cell receptor beta chains in this list originate from one sample, sequenced in a study of shared clonotypes between healthy human individuals. Libraries were prepared by immunoSEQ multiplex PCR; TCRdb keeps only in-frame clonotypes and omits some of them. The table records about 2.3 million clones, 92% of them present only once. Sequenced sample: naive CD4+ T cells from PBMCs. As for subset: CD45RA+ positively selected. These receptors all come from a man between 18 and 29 years old in good health. Some clones in this sample may be carry-over from other donors' samples.

This sequence joins TRBV2 and TRBJ1-1; 8 nucleotides agree with TRBD1. This CDR3 is built from 15 residues. CDR1 SNHLY and CDR2 FYNNEI come from the germline V gene. The V gene end was trimmed by 2 bases and the J gene end by 5 bases; junction bases not matched to a gene: 7. The CDR3 here is CASSENQGAWTEAFF. In DNA form, the CDR3 reads TGTGCCAGCAGTGAAAACCAGGGGGCCTGGACTGAAGCTTTCTTT.

V usage is TRBV9 and J usage is TRBJ1-2, with a weak D call TRBD1 (5 bases). The germline gives CDR1 SGDLS, CDR2 YYNGEE. V was trimmed by 4 bases and J by 4 bases, leaving 11 bases between them. This CDR3 is 13 amino acids long. The CDR3 loop reads CASSPRAFYGYTF. The CDR3 nucleotides read TGTGCCAGCAGCCCCAGGGCCTTCTATGGCTACACCTTC.

The chain uses TRBV27 and TRBJ2-2; no clear D. The germline V and J ends were trimmed by 5 bases and 6 bases, with 10 bases remaining between them. CDR3 length: 13 amino acids. Germline assignment: CDR1 MNHEY and CDR2 SMNVEV (reference sequence). The CDR3 loop is CASSPGVSGELFF. The CDR3 DNA reads as TGTGCCAGCAGTCCTGGGGTGTCCGGGGAGCTGTTTTTT.

The J gene is TRBJ2-1, the V gene TRBV5-1; D gene uncertain. Germline CDR1 is SGHRS and CDR2 is YFSETQ. CDR3 length: 13 amino acids. V lost 0 bases and J 8 bases, leaving 9 bases between the germline ends. The CDR3 DNA reads as TGCGCCAGCAGCTTGGCTGAGCGATATGAGCAGTTCTTC. It codes for CASSLAERYEQFF.

The chain couples TRBV5-5 to TRBJ1-2; 7 nucleotides align to TRBD1. The length of the CDR3 is 14 residues. CDR1 and CDR2 from the germline V gene are SGHKS and YYEKEE (reference sequence). V lost 5 bases, J lost 5 bases, and 9 bases stayed unmatched. The CDR3 reads CASRRQQGQYGYTF. CDR3 in DNA: TGTGCCAGCAGACGTCAACAGGGGCAATATGGCTACACCTTC.

On this clone itself: Other nucleotide sequences in the sample specify the same CDR3. The V and J genes are TRBV28 and TRBJ2-6, with D unclear. The CDR3 loop spans 15 amino acids. The germline gives CDR1 MDHEN, CDR2 SYDVKM. Trimming pared 2 bases from V and 0 bases from J, leaving 5 bases between. Written as DNA, the CDR3 is TGTGCCAGCAGTTTAGTAGGCTCTGGGGCCAACGTCCTGACTTTC. The encoded protein is CASSLVGSGANVLTF.

The chain carries TRBV30 and TRBJ2-5; TRBD2 is a possible D gene (7 bases). CDR3 size: 13 residues. The germline V gene has CDR1 GTSNPN and CDR2 SVGIG (reference sequence). Trimming left V 3 bases short and J 3 bases short, with 11 bases between. The CDR3 reads CAWSGGRKETQYF. The CDR3 coding sequence is TGTGCCTGGAGCGGGGGGCGGAAAGAGACCCAGTACTTC. Complete variable domain (other parts from reference TRBV30 and TRBJ2-5): SQTIHQWPATLVQPVGSPLSLECTVEGTSNPNLYWYRQAAGRGLQLLFYSVGIGQISSEVPQNLSASRPQDRQFILSSKKLLLSDSGFYLCAWSGGRKETQYFGPGTRLLVL.

The CDR3 sequence: CASSAGRDFKNIQYF. The DNA of the CDR3 is TGTGCCAGCAGTGCGGGGAGGGATTTTAAAAACATTCAGTACTTC. The chain recombines TRBV2 with TRBJ2-4; 7 bases line up with TRBD2. The CDR3 is made up of 15 amino acids. Germline lookup yields CDR1 SNHLY and CDR2 FYNNEI. V was clipped by 4 bases and J by 4 bases; unmatched bases: 7.

The genes are TRBV6-5 and TRBJ1-5, with D unclear. CDR1 is MNHEY and CDR2 is SVGAGI in the germline V gene. The CDR3 contains 14 residues. Trimming took off 5 bases at V and 0 bases at J, with 8 bases between the two ends. CDR3 amino acids: CASSPFSSNQPQHF. The CDR3 DNA reads TGTGCCAGCAGTCCGTTCTCTAGCAATCAGCCCCAGCATTTT.

This clone occurred a few times. The gene calls are TRBV9 and TRBJ2-2; D not resolved. Looked up from germline, CDR1 is SGDLS and CDR2 is YYNGEE. The ends were cut back, 0 bases at V and 7 bases at J, with 4 bases in the middle. This CDR3 has 12 amino acids. The CDR3 protein is CASSVERGELFF. DNA for the CDR3: TGTGCCAGCAGCGTAGAGCGCGGGGAGCTGTTTTTT.

V is TRBV9 and J is TRBJ2-3, with a possible D match to TRBD1 (6 bases). The CDR3 extends over 15 amino acids. Trimming shortened V by 3 bases and J by 0 bases, and 11 bases separated the two germline ends. CDR1 and CDR2 from the germline V gene are SGDLS and YYNGEE. This CDR3 reads CASSAGQLSTDTQYF. In DNA form, the CDR3 reads TGTGCCAGCAGCGCTGGACAGCTGAGCACAGATACGCAGTATTTT.

The gene calls are TRBV5-4 and TRBJ2-7; perhaps TRBD1 as D (6 bases). The CDR3 extends over 15 amino acids. Germline V gives CDR1 SGHNT, CDR2 YYREEE (reference sequence). V dropped 1 base and J dropped 0 bases, with 11 bases sitting between them. Written as DNA, the CDR3 is TGTGCCAGCAGCTTGCCTCAGGGGACCTCCTACGAGCAGTACTTC. Translating gives CASSLPQGTSYEQYF.

The chain uses TRBV4-3 and TRBJ1-4; TRBD1 might be the D (5 bases). Germline CDR1 is LGHNA and CDR2 is YSLEER. CDR3 length equals 18 residues. V was shortened by 4 bases and J by 2 bases, with 20 bases between the two germline ends. For the CDR3, the DNA is TGCGCCAGCAGCCCTCAACGGGGGAGGTTCATGACTAATGAAAAACTGTTTTTT. Its protein is CASSPQRGRFMTNEKLFF.

The chain links TRBV30 to TRBJ2-5, with 7 bases matching TRBD1. V lost 3 bases and J lost 1; bases outside the gene matches: 14. The V gene's germline CDR1 is GTSNPN and CDR2 SVGIG (reference sequence). This CDR3 region has 17 residues. The CDR3 here is CAWRGAQSRDSQETQYF. CDR3 DNA sequence: TGTGCCTGGAGAGGTGCGCAGTCCCGGGACAGCCAAGAGACCCAGTACTTC.

V is TRBV5-1 and J is TRBJ1-2, with D possibly being TRBD1 (6 bases). The germline V gene has CDR1 SGHRS and CDR2 YFSETQ. This CDR3 is 15 amino acids long. V lost 0 bases and J lost 5, with 14 bases in between. The CDR3 nucleotides are TGCGCCAGCAGCTTGGACAGGGCGATTGGGTATGGCTACACCTTC. Protein sequence: CASSLDRAIGYGYTF.

The chain joins TRBV5-1 to TRBJ2-1; 9 bases are a match to TRBD2. The germline V gene has CDR1 SGHRS and CDR2 YFSETQ. The CDR3 is 14 residues long. V gave up 3 bases and J gave up 7 bases; unmatched junction bases: 5. The CDR3 loop reads CASSWPLAGNEQFF. Written as DNA, the CDR3 is TGCGCCAGCAGCTGGCCCCTAGCGGGAAATGAGCAGTTCTTC.

The V and J genes are TRBV18 and TRBJ2-3, with 10 positions matching TRBD2. V shed 4 bases and J 4 bases; nucleotides not matched to a gene: 11. The CDR3 is 17 amino acids. Germline values: CDR1 KGHSH, CDR2 LQKENI. The DNA of the CDR3 is TGTGCCAGCTCACTCGGTCTGGGTCTAGCGGGAGCAGATACGCAGTATTTT. Residues: CASSLGLGLAGADTQYF. The full variable domain, with the rest looked up from reference TRBV18 and TRBJ2-3, is NAGVMQNPRHLVRRRGQEARLRCSPMKGHSHVYWYRQLPEEGLKFMVYLQKENIIDESGMPKERFSAEFPKEGPSILRIQQVVRGDSAAYFCASSLGLGLAGADTQYFGPGTRLTVL.

V usage is TRBV4-1 and J usage is TRBJ1-2; no clear D gene. Germline V gene lookup returns CDR1 MGHRA and CDR2 YSYEKL. The CDR3 has 15 residues. V was clipped by 2 bases and J by 3 bases, with 13 bases between them. The CDR3 here is CASSQPTGIYYGYTF. The CDR3 nucleotides are TGCGCCAGCAGCCAACCGACCGGGATCTACTATGGCTACACCTTC.

This chain links TRBV5-8 with TRBJ2-3; D unresolved. Trimming took off 0 bases at V and 0 bases at J, with 8 bases between the two ends. Germline V gene data show CDR1 as SGHTS and CDR2 as YDEGEE. This CDR3 spans 15 amino acids. CDR3 loop: CASSLAVQSTDTQYF. As DNA, the CDR3 is TGTGCCAGCAGCTTGGCCGTCCAGAGCACAGATACGCAGTATTTT.

This clone came up a few times. This rearrangement joins TRBV27 to TRBJ1-2; 8 bases are shared with TRBD1. Germline V gene data show CDR1 as MNHEY and CDR2 as SMNVEV (reference sequence). Trimming removed 5 bases from V and 8 bases from J; junction bases left unmatched: 10. This CDR3 has 14 amino acids. CDR3 sequence: CASSPWTGYGGYTF. The CDR3 DNA reads as TGTGCCAGCAGTCCCTGGACAGGGTACGGAGGCTACACCTTC.

This clone was observed a few times. The rearrangement links TRBV5-1 to TRBJ1-1; D gene ambiguous. The CDR3 loop spans 11 amino acids. With 2 bases removed from V and 9 bases from J, the gap between germline ends came to 8 bases. In germline, CDR1 is SGHRS, CDR2 YFSETQ. The CDR3 region has the DNA TGCGCCAGCAGCTTCAGGTCGCAAGCTTTCTTT. It is translated as CASSFRSQAFF.

V is TRBV5-1 and J is TRBJ2-1; TRBD2 agrees at 7 bases. The CDR3 sequence is 16 residues long. Germline CDR1 reads SGHRS; CDR2 reads YFSETQ. V was clipped by 1 base and J by 6 bases; unmatched bases: 10. The CDR3 loop is CASSLLPSGASNEQFF. CDR3 bases: TGCGCCAGCAGCTTGCTGCCTAGCGGCGCTTCCAATGAGCAGTTCTTC.

This clone occurred once. The V gene is TRBV7-3, the J gene TRBJ1-2; 9 bases align to TRBD1. CDR1 is SGHTA and CDR2 is FQGTGA in the germline V gene. Trimming at V came to 1 base and at J to 6 bases, leaving 12 bases not matched to a gene. The CDR3 contains 17 residues. The chain's CDR3 is CASSLRGQGSSPDGYTF. In DNA, the CDR3 is TGTGCCAGCAGCTTAAGGGGACAGGGTTCGAGTCCCGATGGCTACACCTTC.

This chain uses TRBV28 with TRBJ2-3; TRBD2 matches at 9 bases. This CDR3 is built from 13 residues. From germline, CDR1 is MDHEN and CDR2 SYDVKM. V was clipped by 5 bases and J by 8 bases; unmatched bases: 5. CDR3 sequence reads: CASSEPGLATQYF. The CDR3 DNA is TGTGCCAGCAGTGAACCGGGACTAGCTACGCAGTATTTT.

This chain links TRBV28 with TRBJ2-1; TRBD2 agrees at 11 bases. V was clipped by 6 bases and J by 8 bases; unmatched bases: 12. Germline V lookup: CDR1 MDHEN, CDR2 SYDVKM. The CDR3 is 16 amino acids. This CDR3 reads CASSLPTSGIVYEQFF. CDR3 in DNA: TGTGCCAGCAGCCTCCCGACTAGCGGGATAGTCTATGAGCAGTTCTTC.

The chain is built from TRBV6-6 and TRBJ1-4; a possible D gene is TRBD1 (6 bases). The length of the CDR3 is 11 residues. Germline CDR1 and CDR2: MNHNY and SVGAGI (reference sequence). The germline V and J ends were trimmed by 8 bases and 8 bases, with 9 bases remaining between them. CDR3 nucleotide sequence: TGTGCCAGCTTAGACAGGGAAAAACTGTTTTTT. Translated: CASLDREKLFF.

The V call is TRBV6-4, the J call TRBJ2-1; 7 nucleotides align to TRBD2. Trimming at V came to 8 bases and at J to 7 bases, leaving 17 bases not matched to a gene. The CDR3 is made up of 16 amino acids. Germline V gives CDR1 MRHNA, CDR2 SNTAGT. CDR3 protein: CASGTRRELCLNEQFF. The CDR3 DNA follows: TGTGCCAGCGGGACTCGGCGGGAGCTTTGCTTGAATGAGCAGTTCTTC.